A single sample is the source of the 4 T cell receptor beta chains below, sequenced in a study of Graves' ophthalmopathy and Graves' hyperthyroidism. From RNA, the CDR3 regions of TCR beta chains were amplified and sequenced. The library came from an HTBI-primed first-round RT-PCR and a second-round multiplex PCR. TCRdb analysed the multiplex PCR reads with MiXCR anew, one entry per CDR3 protein. The sample yields some 250,000 distinct CDR3 sequences, less than 55% seen once. Sequencing was performed on peripheral blood. Receptor source: an adult man with Graves' ophthalmopathy.

This clonotype was picked up one time. J is TRBJ2-7 and V is TRBV20-1, with 10 nucleotides matching TRBD2. The ends lost 1 base at V and 0 bases at J; junction bases unmatched: 3. Germline assignment: CDR1 DFQATT and CDR2 SNEGSKA (reference sequence). The length of the CDR3 is 15 residues. The CDR3 protein is CSARGPSGGSYEQYF. The CDR3 DNA sequence: TGCAGTGCTAGAGGACCTAGCGGGGGCTCCTACGAGCAGTACTTC.

This clonotype was seen just once. For the CDR3, the DNA is TGTGCCAGCAGTCACCGTGCGTTAGCGGGGGTCGAGCAGTACTTC. Protein sequence: CASSHRALAGVEQYF. The rearrangement links TRBV12-3 or TRBV12-4 to TRBJ2-7; 9 nucleotides agree with TRBD2. The CDR3 extends over 15 amino acids. Trimming at V came to 5 bases and at J to 6 bases, leaving 11 bases not matched to a gene.

The chain is built from TRBV15 and TRBJ1-6, with D unresolved. CDR1 LNHNV and CDR2 YYDKDF come from the germline V gene (reference sequence). CDR3 length: 13 residues. The V and J ends lost 3 bases and 7 bases respectively, with 7 bases between them. CDR3 sequence reads: CATSSAPNSPLHF. CDR3 DNA sequence: TGTGCCACCAGCAGCGCACCGAATTCACCCCTCCACTTT.

Comment on this clonotype: One end of the junction varies from germline; a read error may be responsible. This chain uses TRBV4-1 with TRBJ1-6; D unresolved. The CDR3 is made up of 16 amino acids. The germline CDR1 and CDR2 sequences are MGHRA and YSYEKL. The CDR3 DNA reads as TGTGCCAGCAGCCAAGATCCGGCACCCCGGAATTCACCCCTCCACTTT. Translation: CASSQDPAPRNSPLHF.